This T cell receptor (beta chain) was documented in a study of shared clonotypes between healthy human individuals. The J segment lost 14 bases and the V segment lost 0 bases, leaving 5 bases of the junction unmatched. CDR1 SGHDN and CDR2 FVKESK come from the germline V gene. The CDR3 totals 13 residues. Sequenced by immunoSEQ multiplex PCR; TCRdb stores in-frame clones only, minus some. The table shows about 680,000 clones, with under 95% occurring only once. Findings and caveats of the study: Apart from blood, nothing was sampled; tissue repertoires likely differ.

Naive CD8 cells lacked CD45RO, underwent positive selection for CCR7 and left out terminally differentiated effector memory CD45RA+ cells. A word on this clone: The target antigen is unknown.

This chain connects TRBV14 to TRBJ2-1; 9 bases fit TRBD1. What was sequenced was naive CD8+ T cells sorted from blood. This sequence originates from a man between 25 and 39 years old in good health. The CDR3 DNA follows: TGTGCCAGCAGCCAAGATGGGGACAGGGTCGAGTTCTTC. This codes for CASSQDGDRVEFF.